Following are 13 T cell receptor beta chains from one sample sequenced in a study of blood T cell repertoires in COVID-19. Assay used: immunoSEQ multiplex PCR; TCRdb lists only in-frame clones, some missing. The table lists about 180,000 clones, 70% to 90% of them singletons. Material for sequencing was peripheral blood. These receptors all come from a man aged 65-85 years with active or convalescent COVID-19.

CDR3 in DNA: TGTGCCAGCAGTTACATGGGGGGTCAGCCCCAGCATTTT. This translates into CASSYMGGQPQHF. The chain has TRBV6-2 or TRBV6-3 and TRBJ1-5, with TRBD1 as a possible D gene (5 bases). The CDR3 length is 13 residues. Germline CDR1 MNHEY, CDR2 SVGEGT. The germline V and J ends were trimmed by 2 bases and 6 bases, with 8 bases remaining between them.

The chain combines TRBV18 with TRBJ2-3; 11 bases agree with TRBD2. V gave up 6 bases and J gave up 2 bases; unmatched junction bases: 4. The V gene's germline CDR1 is KGHSH and CDR2 LQKENI. This CDR3 has 15 amino acids. The CDR3 DNA reads as TGTGCCAGCTCTCTAGCGGGAGGCTACACAGATACGCAGTATTTT. Its protein is CASSLAGGYTDTQYF.

The V call is TRBV18, the J call TRBJ2-7, with D tentatively TRBD2 (6 bases). V lost 6 bases and J 3 bases, leaving 15 bases between the germline ends. Germline V gives CDR1 KGHSH, CDR2 LQKENI. There are 14 residues in the CDR3. In DNA, the CDR3 is TGTGCCAGCTCCCCGGGAGCCGTAGGCTACGAGCAGTACTTC. Amino acids: CASSPGAVGYEQYF.

The CDR3 loop reads CASSFGQFYGYTF. For the CDR3, the DNA is TGTGCCAGCAGCTTTGGACAGTTCTATGGCTACACCTTC. J is TRBJ1-2 and V is TRBV13; TRBD1 might be the D (6 bases). Germline assignment: CDR1 PRHDT and CDR2 FYEKMQ (reference sequence). The CDR3 is made up of 13 amino acids. Trimming took 3 bases from V and 4 from J, leaving 9 bases between them.

This chain uses TRBV19 with TRBJ1-4, with 9 bases fitting TRBD1. The V segment lost 6 bases and the J segment 7 bases; nucleotides outside the gene matches: 12. The CDR3 runs 16 residues. CDR1 LNHDA and CDR2 SQIVND come from the germline V gene (reference sequence). CDR3 sequence: CASSTGTGMITEKLFF. The CDR3 region has the DNA TGTGCCAGTAGCACCGGGACAGGGATGATTACTGAAAAACTGTTTTTT.

This chain connects TRBV5-1 to TRBJ2-2; 8 bases are shared with TRBD1. The CDR3 sequence is 15 residues long. The germline V gene has CDR1 SGHRS and CDR2 YFSETQ. The ends lost 4 bases at V and 2 bases at J; junction bases unmatched: 4. This CDR3 reads CASSPGQDNTGELFF. For the CDR3, the DNA is TGCGCCAGCAGCCCGGGACAGGATAACACCGGGGAGCTGTTTTTT.

The genes are TRBV2 and TRBJ1-1, with 7 bases identical to TRBD1. With V trimmed by 3 bases and J by 5 bases, 6 bases remained unmatched. The germline V gene encodes CDR1 SNHLY and CDR2 FYNNEI. The CDR3 has 14 amino acids. CDR3 sequence reads: CASSELQGETEAFF. The CDR3 nucleotides are TGTGCCAGCAGTGAGCTTCAGGGGGAGACTGAAGCTTTCTTT.

The table lists this clone with a count of one. The J gene is TRBJ2-1, the V gene TRBV28; 9 bases are a match to TRBD2. The CDR3 loop spans 12 amino acids. Germline CDR1 MDHEN, CDR2 SYDVKM. Germline trimming cut 5 bases from V and 10 bases from J; bases unmatched to any gene: 3. The CDR3 loop reads CASSPLAGEQFF. The CDR3 DNA sequence: TGTGCCAGCAGTCCCCTAGCGGGAGAGCAGTTCTTC.

The gene calls are TRBV4-3 and TRBJ1-2; the D gene is possibly TRBD1 (5 bases). The CDR3 is 13 residues long. Germline CDR1 LGHNA, CDR2 YSLEER. Deletions cut 6 bases from V and 4 bases from J, with 12 bases between. CDR3: CASSRPGGYGYTF. As DNA, the CDR3 is TGCGCCAGCAGTCGTCCCGGGGGCTATGGCTACACCTTC.

V gene TRBV6-6 combines with J gene TRBJ2-7, with 9 bases identical to TRBD2. Losses at the gene ends were 2 bases for V and 0 bases for J; bases not matched to a gene: 2. This CDR3 has 15 residues. Germline values: CDR1 MNHNY, CDR2 SVGAGI (reference sequence). The CDR3: CASSYLAGSSYEQYF. The CDR3, as DNA: TGTGCCAGCAGTTACCTAGCGGGGAGCTCCTACGAGCAGTACTTC.

The rearrangement joins TRBV27 to TRBJ2-7; 14 positions agree with TRBD2. Germline CDR1 is MNHEY and CDR2 is SMNVEV (reference sequence). J lost 4 bases, V lost 6 bases, and 8 bases had no gene match. The CDR3 has 16 residues. The CDR3 sequence: CASRGAGTSGRYEQYF. DNA of the CDR3: TGTGCCAGCAGAGGGGCTGGGACTAGCGGGAGATACGAGCAGTACTTC.

This rearrangement joins TRBV5-1 to TRBJ2-5, with D perhaps matching TRBD1 (6 bases). The CDR3 has 14 amino acids. Germline V lookup: CDR1 SGHRS, CDR2 YFSETQ. Trimming removed 4 bases from V and 0 bases from J, with 10 bases in between. CDR3 sequence (DNA): TGCGCCAGCAGCACGGGGACATACCAAGAGACCCAGTACTTC. It yields the protein CASSTGTYQETQYF.

V and J are TRBV4-3 and TRBJ1-5, with D uncertain. The germline V gene has CDR1 LGHNA and CDR2 YSLEER. The CDR3 is made up of 16 amino acids. V lost 0 bases and J lost 0, with 9 bases in between. The CDR3 reads CASSQDGYSSNQPQHF. As DNA, the CDR3 is TGCGCCAGCAGCCAAGATGGATACAGTAGCAATCAGCCCCAGCATTTT.